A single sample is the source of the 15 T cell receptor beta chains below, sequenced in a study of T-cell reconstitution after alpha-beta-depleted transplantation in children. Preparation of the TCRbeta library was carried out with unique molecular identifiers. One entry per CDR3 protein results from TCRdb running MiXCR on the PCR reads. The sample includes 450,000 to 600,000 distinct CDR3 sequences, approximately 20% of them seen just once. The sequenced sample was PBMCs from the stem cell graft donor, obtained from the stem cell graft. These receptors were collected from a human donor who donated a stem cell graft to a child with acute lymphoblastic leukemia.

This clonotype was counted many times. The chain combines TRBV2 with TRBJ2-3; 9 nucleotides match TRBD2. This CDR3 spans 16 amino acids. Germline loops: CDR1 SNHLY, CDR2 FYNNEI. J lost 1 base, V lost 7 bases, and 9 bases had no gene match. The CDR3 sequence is CASTTSGRSGTDTQYF. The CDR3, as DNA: TGTGCCAGCACCACTAGCGGGCGTTCCGGCACAGATACGCAGTATTTT.

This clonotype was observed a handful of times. The CDR3 is CASSTRTGGVETQYF. The CDR3 DNA sequence: TGTGCCAGCAGCACCCGGACAGGGGGCGTGGAGACCCAGTACTTC. V usage is TRBV13 and J usage is TRBJ2-5, with 11 nucleotides matching TRBD1. Germline CDR1 reads PRHDT; CDR2 reads FYEKMQ (reference sequence). The CDR3 loop spans 15 amino acids. With V trimmed by 5 bases and J by 5 bases, 7 bases remained unmatched. Drawing the rest from reference TRBV13 and TRBJ2-5, the complete variable domain is AAGVIQSPRHLIKEKRETATLKCYPIPRHDTVYWYQQGPGQDPQFLISFYEKMQSDKGSIPDRFSAQQFSDYHSELNMSSLELGDSALYFCASSTRTGGVETQYFGPGTRLLVL.

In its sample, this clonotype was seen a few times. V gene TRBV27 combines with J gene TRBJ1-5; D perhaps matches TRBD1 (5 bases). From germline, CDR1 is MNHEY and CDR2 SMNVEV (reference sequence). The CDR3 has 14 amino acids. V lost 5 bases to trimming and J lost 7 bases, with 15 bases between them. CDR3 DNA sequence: TGTGCCAGCAGTGCCCTCGGGGGGTCCCAGCCCCAGCATTTT. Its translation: CASSALGGSQPQHF.

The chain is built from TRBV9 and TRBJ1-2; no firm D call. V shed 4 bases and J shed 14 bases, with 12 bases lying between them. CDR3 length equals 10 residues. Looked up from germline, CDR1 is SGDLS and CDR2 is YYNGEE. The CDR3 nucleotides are TGTGCCAGCAGCCCCCAGTTGGGGACCTTC. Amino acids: CASSPQLGTF. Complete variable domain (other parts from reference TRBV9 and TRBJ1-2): DSGVTQTPKHLITATGQRVTLRCSPRSGDLSVYWYQQSLDQGLQFLIQYYNGEERAKGNILERFSAQQFPDLHSELNLSSLELGDSALYFCASSPQLGTFGSGTRLTVV.

The CDR3 region has the DNA TGCAGCGTTGTACGGGGGGACACAGATACGCAGTATTTT. Residues: CSVVRGDTDTQYF. V gene TRBV29-1 combines with J gene TRBJ2-3; 7 bases map to TRBD2. The CDR3 loop spans 13 amino acids. In germline, CDR1 is SQVTM, CDR2 ANQGSEA. V shed 4 bases and J 2 bases; nucleotides not matched to a gene: 3.

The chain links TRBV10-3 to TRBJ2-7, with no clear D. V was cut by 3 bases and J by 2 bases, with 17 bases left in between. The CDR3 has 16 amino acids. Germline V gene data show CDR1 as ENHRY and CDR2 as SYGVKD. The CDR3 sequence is CAISDPFRQKAYEQYF. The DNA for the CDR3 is TGTGCCATCAGTGATCCATTCAGGCAGAAAGCCTACGAGCAGTACTTC.

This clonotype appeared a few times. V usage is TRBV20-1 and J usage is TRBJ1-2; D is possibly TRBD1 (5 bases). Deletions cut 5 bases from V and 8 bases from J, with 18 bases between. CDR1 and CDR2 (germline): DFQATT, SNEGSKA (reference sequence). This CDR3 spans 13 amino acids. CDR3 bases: TGCAGTGCTTCGACAGCGCCCGGCGGCGGCTACACCTTC. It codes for CSASTAPGGGYTF.

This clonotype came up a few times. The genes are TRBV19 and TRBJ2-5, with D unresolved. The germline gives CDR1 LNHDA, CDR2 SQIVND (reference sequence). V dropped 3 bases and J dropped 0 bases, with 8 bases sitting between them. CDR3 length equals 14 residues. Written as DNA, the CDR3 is TGTGCCAGTAGTATCGGGCGGAACCAAGAGACCCAGTACTTC. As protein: CASSIGRNQETQYF. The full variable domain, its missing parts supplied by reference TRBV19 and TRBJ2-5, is DGGITQSPKYLFRKEGQNVTLSCEQNLNHDAMYWYRQDPGQGLRLIYYSQIVNDFQKGDIAEGYSVSREKKESFPLTVTSAQKNPTAFYLCASSIGRNQETQYFGPGTRLLVL.

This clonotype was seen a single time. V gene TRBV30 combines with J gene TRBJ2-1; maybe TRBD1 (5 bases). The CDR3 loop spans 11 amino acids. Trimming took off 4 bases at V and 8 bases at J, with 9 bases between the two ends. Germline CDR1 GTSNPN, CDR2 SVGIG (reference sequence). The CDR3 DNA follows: TGTGCCTGGACAGGGTCGCATGAGCAGTTCTTC. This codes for CAWTGSHEQFF.

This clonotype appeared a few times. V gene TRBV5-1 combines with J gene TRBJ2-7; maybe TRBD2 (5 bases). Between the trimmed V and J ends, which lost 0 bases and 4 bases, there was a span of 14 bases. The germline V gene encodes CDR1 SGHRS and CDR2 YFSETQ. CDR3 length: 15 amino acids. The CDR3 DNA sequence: TGCGCCAGCAGCTTGGCAAGCGGTCTTAGGTACGAGCAGTACTTC. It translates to CASSLASGLRYEQYF.

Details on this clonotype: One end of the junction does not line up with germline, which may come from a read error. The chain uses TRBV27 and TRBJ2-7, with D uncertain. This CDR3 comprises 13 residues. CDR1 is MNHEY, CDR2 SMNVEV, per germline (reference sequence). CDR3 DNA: TGTGCCAGCAGTTTAAACCGGATCCACGAGCGGTACTTC. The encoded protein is CASSLNRIHERYF.

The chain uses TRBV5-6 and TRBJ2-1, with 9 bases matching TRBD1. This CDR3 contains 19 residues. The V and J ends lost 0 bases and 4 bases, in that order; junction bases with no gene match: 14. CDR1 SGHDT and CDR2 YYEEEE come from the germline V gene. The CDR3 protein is CASSLAKKDRGQPYNEQFF. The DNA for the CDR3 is TGTGCCAGCAGCTTGGCCAAAAAGGACAGGGGACAACCTTACAATGAGCAGTTCTTC.

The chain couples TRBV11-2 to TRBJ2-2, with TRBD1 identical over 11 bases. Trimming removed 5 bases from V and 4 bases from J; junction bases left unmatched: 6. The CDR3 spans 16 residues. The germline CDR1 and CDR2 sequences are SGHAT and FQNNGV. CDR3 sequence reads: CASSVPGQGGTGELFF. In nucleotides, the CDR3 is TGTGCCAGCAGCGTCCCGGGACAGGGGGGCACCGGGGAGCTGTTTTTT.

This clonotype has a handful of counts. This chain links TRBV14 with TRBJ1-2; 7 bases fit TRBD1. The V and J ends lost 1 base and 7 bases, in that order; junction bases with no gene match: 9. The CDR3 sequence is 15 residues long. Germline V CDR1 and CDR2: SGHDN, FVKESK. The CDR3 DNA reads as TGTGCCAGCAGCCAAGGCAACAGGGGCTTGGCTGGCTACACCTTC. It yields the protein CASSQGNRGLAGYTF.

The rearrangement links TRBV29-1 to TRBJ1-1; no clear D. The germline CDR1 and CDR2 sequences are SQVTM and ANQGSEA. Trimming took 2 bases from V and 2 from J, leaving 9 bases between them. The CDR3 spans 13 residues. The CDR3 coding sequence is TGCAGCGTTGAAATTGTCAGAAACACTGAAGCTTTCTTT. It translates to CSVEIVRNTEAFF.